The clone carrying this TCR beta chain was seen a handful of times. The CDR3 sequence is 15 residues long. Trimming at V came to 0 bases and at J to 2 bases, leaving 2 bases not matched to a gene. Germline CDR1 reads SEHNR; CDR2 reads FQNEAQ (reference sequence). This sample was taken from a study of response to subunit inactivated influenza vaccine. TCRdb reprocessed the RT-PCR reads via MiXCR and lists one record per CDR3 protein. The sample carries about 570,000 distinct CDR3 sequences, around 11% recorded once. These same records also appear under a second study, on T cells expressing NK-cell markers. That work adds: The authors generated TCR beta cDNA through 5'RACE template switching with UMIs. Of the CD8+ T cell pool in over 5 donors, roughly 1.0-7.5% was accounted for by dominant NKG2C+ clonotypes. It remained uncertain whether the expanded NKG2C+ T cell clones were specific for HCMV antigens.

This receptor was taken from a man aged 50-59 years who received an inactivated influenza vaccine. The starting material was PBMCs from blood, obtained on the day of vaccination. The J gene is TRBJ2-3, the V gene TRBV7-9, with 7 nucleotides matching TRBD2. CDR3 DNA sequence: TGTGCCAGCAGCTTAGCTAGCGGGCTCACAGATACGCAGTATTTT. It yields the protein CASSLASGLTDTQYF. The whole variable domain, filled in from reference TRBV7-9 and TRBJ2-3, reads DTGVSQNPRHKITKRGQNVTFRCDPISEHNRLYWYRQTLGQGPEFLTYFQNEAQLEKSRLLSDRFSAERPKGSFSTLEIQRTEQGDSAMYLCASSLASGLTDTQYFGPGTRLTVL.